This T cell receptor beta chain is from a study of blood T cells in healthy people across ages. To note about this clonotype: A junction boundary mismatches the germline segment, possibly from a read error.

Through a sample-barcoded 5' primer and a J-beta primer mix, a second PCR was run for about 6 to 11 cycles. TCRdb processed the 5' RACE reads anew with MiXCR; each CDR3 protein has one entry. The data show about 1.6 million distinct CDR3 sequences, with about 31% seen just once and about 11% held by the top ten. CDR3 size: 15 residues. CDR1 and CDR2 from the germline V gene are SGDLS and YYNGEE. V is TRBV9 and J is TRBJ2-3, with D perhaps TRBD1 (7 bases). Input material: blood. This clonotype was obtained from a woman aged 30 to 39 in good health. The CDR3 spells CASSAQDAGTDTRYF. The DNA for the CDR3 is TGTGCCAGCAGCGCACAGGACGCGGGGACAGATACGCGGTATTTT.